Listed here are 11 T cell receptor beta chains from one sample, sequenced in a study of blood T cells in healthy people across ages. Alongside a J-beta primer mix, a sample-barcoded 5' primer served in a second PCR lasting roughly 6 to 12 cycles. TCRdb re-analysed the 5' RACE reads in MiXCR, keeping a single row per CDR3 protein. The table includes approximately 940,000 distinct CDR3 sequences, around 48% detected once. Sequencing input: blood. Receptor source: a man aged 25 to 45 in good health.

The chain joins TRBV11-2 to TRBJ2-5; 9 nucleotides align to TRBD2. CDR3 length equals 16 residues. After removal of 3 bases from V and 1 base from J, the junction contained 6 bases not matched to a gene. In germline, CDR1 is SGHAT, CDR2 FQNNGV. As DNA, the CDR3 is TGTGCCAGCAGCTTTCGGGCGGGGGGGCCCCAAGAGACCCAGTACTTC. Translated: CASSFRAGGPQETQYF.

The chain joins TRBV20-1 to TRBJ1-2; D is unresolved. The CDR3 totals 13 residues. The germline gives CDR1 DFQATT, CDR2 SNEGSKA (reference sequence). V lost 7 bases to trimming and J lost 4 bases, with 16 bases between them. In DNA, the CDR3 is TGCAGTGTGAACCAGGCCAGTGGCTATGGCTACACCTTC. Amino acid sequence: CSVNQASGYGYTF.

The genes are TRBV5-1 and TRBJ2-1, with TRBD2 matching 10 bases. CDR1 SGHRS and CDR2 YFSETQ come from the germline V gene. This CDR3 spans 13 amino acids. J was trimmed by 10 bases and V by 1 base; bases with no gene match: 2. In DNA, the CDR3 is TGCGCCAGCAGCTTGTATAGCGGGGGGGAGCAGTTCTTC. Translating gives CASSLYSGGEQFF.

This rearrangement joins TRBV12-3 or TRBV12-4 to TRBJ1-1; tentative D call: TRBD1 (6 bases). This CDR3 is 14 amino acids long. The germline V and J ends were trimmed by 6 bases and 7 bases, with 18 bases remaining between them. The CDR3 region is CASREVTGSGEAFF. The CDR3 DNA sequence: TGTGCCAGCAGGGAAGTGACAGGCTCCGGTGAAGCTTTCTTT.

There are a few counts of this clonotype. V and J are TRBV25-1 and TRBJ1-2; D unresolved. CDR1 is MGHDK, CDR2 SYGVNS, per germline. CDR3 length: 14 amino acids. V was pared by 0 bases and J by 7 bases, with 12 bases between. The CDR3 bases are TGTGCCAGCAGTGAATATGAGGGTTTCGGTGGCTACACCTTC. The encoded protein is CASSEYEGFGGYTF.

The J gene is TRBJ2-5, the V gene TRBV6-2 or TRBV6-3; either TRBD1 or TRBD2 may fit D (5 bases each). V was clipped by 11 bases and J by 5 bases, with 24 bases between them. Germline loops: CDR1 MNHEY, CDR2 SVGEGT. The CDR3 has 15 residues. The chain's CDR3 is CAGRGSRSLDETQYF. CDR3 DNA sequence: TGTGCCGGACGGGGCAGCCGGTCCCTGGACGAGACCCAGTACTTC.

On this clonotype itself: One end of the junction is discordant with germline, which a read error may explain. The chain joins TRBV5-4 to TRBJ2-7, with D perhaps matching TRBD1 (6 bases). The CDR3 runs to 15 residues. Germline CDR1 reads SGHNT; CDR2 reads YYREEE (reference sequence). The CDR3 loop reads CACSLSPGQVYEQYF. As DNA, the CDR3 is TGTGCCTGCAGCTTGTCACCGGGACAAGTCTACGAGCAGTACTTC.

Points on this clonotype: The junction shows a germline mismatch at one end, possibly a read error. This sequence joins TRBV11-2 and TRBJ2-1, with a tentative D call TRBD1 (5 bases). The CDR3 runs to 13 residues. Germline V gives CDR1 SGHAT, CDR2 FQNNGV. The CDR3 nucleotides read TGTGCCGGCAGCCCAGGGTGGGATTACGAGCAGTTCTTC. It yields the protein CAGSPGWDYEQFF.

The chain uses TRBV3-1 and TRBJ2-2, with a weak D call TRBD1 (7 bases). V was shortened by 6 bases and J by 2 bases, with 13 bases between the two germline ends. Germline V gene lookup returns CDR1 LGHDT and CDR2 YNNKEL (reference sequence). The CDR3 is made up of 15 amino acids. The CDR3 nucleotides are TGTGCCAGCAGGCGGGACAGCCCTAACACCGGGGAGCTGTTTTTT. It is translated as CASRRDSPNTGELFF.

This clonotype came up once. The chain is built from TRBV5-1 and TRBJ2-3; 14 bases fit TRBD2. Germline lookup yields CDR1 SGHRS and CDR2 YFSETQ. The CDR3 contains 18 residues. J gave up 1 base and V 3 bases, and 7 bases lay outside the gene matches. Written as DNA, the CDR3 is TGCGCCAGCAGCTCGAGGGGACTAGCGGGGGCTGGCACAGATACGCAGTATTTT. Protein sequence: CASSSRGLAGAGTDTQYF.

V gene TRBV9 combines with J gene TRBJ1-5, with D possibly matching TRBD1 (6 bases). Trimming took 0 bases from V and 6 from J, leaving 19 bases between them. The CDR3 is made up of 17 amino acids. Germline V lookup: CDR1 SGDLS, CDR2 YYNGEE. The DNA of the CDR3 is TGTGCCAGCAGCGTAGATCGGGGGGCAAGGGGTAGTCAGCCCCAGCATTTT. It translates to CASSVDRGARGSQPQHF.